This entry concerns a single T cell receptor (beta chain). This clonotype occurred many times. Its recognized antigen is unknown. No per-base quality is available; no much larger clone lies one base away. TCR repertoires of sorted CD4+ and CD8+ blood T cells from severe aplastic anemia patients and healthy subjects were deep-sequenced in the study. Ficoll-Paque density gradient centrifugation was used to isolate peripheral blood mononuclear cells. Before DNA was extracted, CD4+ and CD8+ T cells were sorted using either FACS or magnetic beads. This entry comes from a study of CD8+CD57+ T cells in acquired aplastic anemia (dated by TCRdb to 2016 to 2019). Study-level background: On average, sorted CD4+ and CD8+ cells yielded 3.2 ug of extracted DNA, with a range of about 0.19 to 30 ug. Healthy donor samples averaged approximately 10 million reads for CD4+ and fewer than 12 million for CD8+ cells. General conclusions and limits of the study: Twenty-nine CD8+ CDR3 sequences were found in both patients and controls but appeared to be highly expressed in patients and within the immunodominant clones of the patients. CD8+ Simpson's diversity did not differ significantly between patients and healthy controls (P=0.060).

Including the terminal cysteine and phenylalanine, the CDR3 comprises 15 residues. Just CDR3 DNA is preserved here, 45 bases in frame from base 1. CDR1 and CDR2 (KGHDR, SFDVKD) derive from the germline V gene. V gives up 8 bases and J gives up 0 bases, and the segment between their germline ends measures 13 bases. TCR beta VDJ combination and CDR3 sequence profiling used genomic DNA as the template. An Illumina HiSeq 2000 was the platform used for TCR repertoire sequencing. In the paper's pipeline: TRBV/TRBJ rearrangement plots, CDR3 size and DJ length profiles, and Simpson's diversity index were used to evaluate the repertoires. The immunodominant clone was defined as the most abundant DNA sequence in deep sequencing data. CDR3 amino acid sequences were screened for sharing across subjects and were compared with published repertoires and the VDJdb database. The raw public reads went through TCRdb reprocessing: fastp at Q25, MiXCR clone calling, in-frame beta chains kept. Entries are consolidated by CDR3 protein sequence, retaining the most common genes and DNA. The V and J calls shown here were made by TCRdb, not taken from the authors' results. This sample lists 400,000 to 450,000 distinct CDR3 sequences; just under 70% were detected once. The top ten clonotypes cover 4% of the sample.

The specimen was sorted CD4+, CD8+, or CD8+CD57+ T cells (not recorded which) from PBMCs. This chain is built from TRBV24-1 and TRBJ1-5; the D gene identity is not certain. The sequence came from a human donor in good health, serving as a control. The DNA sequence is as follows: TGTGCCACCATCCGGAGGGAGGATAGCAATCAGCCCCAGCATTTT. Translated, it gives CATIRREDSNQPQHF.